Shown below are 7 T cell receptor beta chains from a single sample sequenced in a study of CD8+ T cells in alopecia areata (dated by TCRdb to 2016 to 2019). The time point label, as the study defines it: around 28 days on oral tofacitinib. The label giving this sample's treatment or condition can be read as: oral pan-JAK inhibitor, 5-10 mg twice daily. Library creation used the immunoSEQ multiplex PCR assay. For TCR sequencing, RNA was extracted from every sample and reverse transcribed into cDNA to serve as template. TCRdb re-hosts the immuneACCESS table, in-frame sequences only. Its copies lack some clones; in the studies checked, an unresolved V gene accounts for under half of them, and the cause for the rest is not known. The sample yields more than 110,000 clones; about 56% were counted once. The ten largest clones represent around 15% of the sample. Sequencing was performed on CD8+ T cells sorted from blood, taken at week 4, from a patient treated with tofacitinib. The receptors originated from a human donor with alopecia areata.

The CDR3 reads CASSFGVEAFF. The CDR3 DNA sequence: TGTGCCAGCAGCTTCGGGGTTGAAGCTTTCTTT. The chain carries TRBV7-9 and TRBJ1-1, with D unresolved. The CDR3 sequence is 11 residues long. Per germline, CDR1 SEHNR and CDR2 FQNEAQ (reference sequence). Deletions cut 3 bases from V and 7 bases from J, with 6 bases between.

This clone showed up just a few times. The V and J genes are TRBV6-5 and TRBJ1-2; 7 bases align to TRBD1. This CDR3 has 14 residues. Germline values: CDR1 MNHEY, CDR2 SVGAGI. Trimming at V came to 2 bases and at J to 6 bases, leaving 6 bases not matched to a gene. CDR3 amino acids: CASSYTGVTDGYTF. The DNA of the CDR3 is TGTGCCAGCAGTTACACAGGGGTAACGGATGGCTACACCTTC.

The rearrangement uses TRBV30 and TRBJ2-7, with 10 nucleotides matching TRBD1. The junction had 7 bases not matched to a gene; V was cut back by 2 bases and J by 3 bases. CDR3 size: 15 residues. The germline CDR1 and CDR2 sequences are GTSNPN and SVGIG (reference sequence). CDR3 DNA: TGTGCCTGGAGTTTCGGACAGGGGGTCTTCTACGAGCAGTACTTC. Protein product: CAWSFGQGVFYEQYF. The full variable domain, its missing parts supplied by reference TRBV30 and TRBJ2-7, is SQTIHQWPATLVQPVGSPLSLECTVEGTSNPNLYWYRQAAGRGLQLLFYSVGIGQISSEVPQNLSASRPQDRQFILSSKKLLLSDSGFYLCAWSFGQGVFYEQYFGPGTRLTVT.

The rearrangement joins TRBV25-1 to TRBJ2-1; D possibly corresponds to TRBD1 (5 bases). The germline V gene has CDR1 MGHDK and CDR2 SYGVNS. The CDR3 runs 14 residues. Trimming removed 3 bases from V and 1 base from J, with 7 bases in between. CDR3 nucleotides: TGTGCCAGCAGTGACAGGGCATCCTACAATGAGCAGTTCTTC. Residues: CASSDRASYNEQFF.

The CDR3 reads CSVVNRFTGELFF. The CDR3 coding sequence is TGCAGCGTTGTAAACAGGTTCACCGGGGAGCTGTTTTTT. The rearrangement joins TRBV29-1 to TRBJ2-2; possible D gene TRBD1, 5 bases. CDR1 and CDR2 from the germline V gene are SQVTM and ANQGSEA. V shed 4 bases and J shed 4 bases, with 10 bases lying between them. The CDR3 contains 13 residues.

The chain carries TRBV30 and TRBJ2-2, with D possibly being TRBD1 or TRBD2 (5 bases each). CDR3 length: 15 amino acids. Trimming cost V 5 bases and J 0 bases, with 13 bases left between them. CDR1 and CDR2 (germline): GTSNPN, SVGIG (reference sequence). DNA of the CDR3: TGTGCCTGGGAAAGGGACGGAACGAACACCGGGGAGCTGTTTTTT. As protein: CAWERDGTNTGELFF. The full variable domain, in which reference TRBV30 and TRBJ2-2 provide the parts outside the CDR3, is SQTIHQWPATLVQPVGSPLSLECTVEGTSNPNLYWYRQAAGRGLQLLFYSVGIGQISSEVPQNLSASRPQDRQFILSSKKLLLSDSGFYLCAWERDGTNTGELFFGEGSRLTVL.

The chain joins TRBV6-5 to TRBJ2-6; no definite D call. The V gene's germline CDR1 is MNHEY and CDR2 SVGAGI. V lost 10 bases and J 0 bases, leaving 4 bases between the germline ends. CDR3 length: 12 amino acids. CDR3 protein: CATFSGANVLTF. CDR3 nucleotides: TGTGCCACCTTCTCTGGGGCCAACGTCCTGACTTTC.